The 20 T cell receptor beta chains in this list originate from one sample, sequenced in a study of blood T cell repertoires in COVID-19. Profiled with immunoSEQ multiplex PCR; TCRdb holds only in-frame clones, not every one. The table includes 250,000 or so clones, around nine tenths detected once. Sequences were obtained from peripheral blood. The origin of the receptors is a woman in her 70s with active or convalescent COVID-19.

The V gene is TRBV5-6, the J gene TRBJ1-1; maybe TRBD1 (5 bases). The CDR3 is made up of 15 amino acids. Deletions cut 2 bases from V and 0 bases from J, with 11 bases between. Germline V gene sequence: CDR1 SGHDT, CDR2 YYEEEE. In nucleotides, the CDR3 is TGTGCCAGCAGCTTATTTGACAGCGTGAACACTGAAGCTTTCTTT. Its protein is CASSLFDSVNTEAFF. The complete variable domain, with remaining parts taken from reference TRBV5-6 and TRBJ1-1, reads DAGVTQSPTHLIKTRGQQVTLRCSPKSGHDTVSWYQQALGQGPQFIFQYYEEEERQRGNFPDRFSGHQFPNYSSELNVNALLLGDSALYLCASSLFDSVNTEAFFGQGTRLTVV.

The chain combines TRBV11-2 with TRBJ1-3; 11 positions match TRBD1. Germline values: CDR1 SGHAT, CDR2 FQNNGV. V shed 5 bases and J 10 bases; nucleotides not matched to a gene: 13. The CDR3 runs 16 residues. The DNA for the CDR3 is TGTGCCAGCAGCCGTGCGGGACAGGGGGTGTCACGAACCATATATTTT. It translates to CASSRAGQGVSRTIYF.

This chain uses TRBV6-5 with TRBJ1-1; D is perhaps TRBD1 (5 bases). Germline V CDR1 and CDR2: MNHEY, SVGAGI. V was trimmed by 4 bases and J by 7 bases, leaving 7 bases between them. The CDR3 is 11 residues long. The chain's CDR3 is CASSSQVEAFF. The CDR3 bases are TGTGCCAGCAGTTCACAGGTTGAAGCTTTCTTT.

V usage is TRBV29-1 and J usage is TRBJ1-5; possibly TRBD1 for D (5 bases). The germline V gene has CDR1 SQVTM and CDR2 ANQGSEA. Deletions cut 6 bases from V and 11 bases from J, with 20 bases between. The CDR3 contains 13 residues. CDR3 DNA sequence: TGCAGCGTCGTAGACAGAAAGAGACTGGCCCAGCATTTT. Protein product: CSVVDRKRLAQHF.

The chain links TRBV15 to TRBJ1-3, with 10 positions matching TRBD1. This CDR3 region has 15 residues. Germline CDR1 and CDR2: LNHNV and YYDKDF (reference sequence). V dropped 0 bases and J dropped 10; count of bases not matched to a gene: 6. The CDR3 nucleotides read TGTGCCACCAGCAGAGATCCGGGACAGGGGTGGACCATATATTTT. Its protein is CATSRDPGQGWTIYF.

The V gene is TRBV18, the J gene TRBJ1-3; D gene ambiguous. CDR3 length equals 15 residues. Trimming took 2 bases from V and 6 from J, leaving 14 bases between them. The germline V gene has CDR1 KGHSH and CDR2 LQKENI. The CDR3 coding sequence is TGTGCCAGCTCACCAGGGGAGACCCTACTAAACACCATATATTTT. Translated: CASSPGETLLNTIYF.

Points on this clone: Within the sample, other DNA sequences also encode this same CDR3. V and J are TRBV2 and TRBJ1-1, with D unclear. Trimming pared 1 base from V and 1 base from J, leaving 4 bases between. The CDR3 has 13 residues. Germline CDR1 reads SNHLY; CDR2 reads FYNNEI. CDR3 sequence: CASSEGGNTEAFF. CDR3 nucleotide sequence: TGTGCCAGCAGTGAAGGAGGGAACACTGAAGCTTTCTTT.

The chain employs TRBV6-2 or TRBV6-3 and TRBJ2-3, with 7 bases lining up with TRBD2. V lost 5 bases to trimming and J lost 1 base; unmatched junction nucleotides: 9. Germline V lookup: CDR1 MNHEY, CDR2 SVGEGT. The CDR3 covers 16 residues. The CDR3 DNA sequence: TGTGCCAGCAGTCGTCCGCTAGCGGCCGGCACAGATACGCAGTATTTT. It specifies CASSRPLAAGTDTQYF.

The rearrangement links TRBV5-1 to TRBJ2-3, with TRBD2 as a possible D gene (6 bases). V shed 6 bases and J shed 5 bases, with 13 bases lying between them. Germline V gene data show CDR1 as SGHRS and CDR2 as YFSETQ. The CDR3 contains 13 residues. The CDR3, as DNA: TGCGCCAGCACCACCGTCGGGGGAGATACGCAGTATTTT. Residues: CASTTVGGDTQYF.

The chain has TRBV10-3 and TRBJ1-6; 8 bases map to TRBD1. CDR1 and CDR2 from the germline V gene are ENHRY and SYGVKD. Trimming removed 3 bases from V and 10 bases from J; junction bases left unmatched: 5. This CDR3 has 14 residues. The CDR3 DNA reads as TGTGCCATCAGTGAACCGACAGGGGAATCACCCCTCCACTTT. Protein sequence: CAISEPTGESPLHF.

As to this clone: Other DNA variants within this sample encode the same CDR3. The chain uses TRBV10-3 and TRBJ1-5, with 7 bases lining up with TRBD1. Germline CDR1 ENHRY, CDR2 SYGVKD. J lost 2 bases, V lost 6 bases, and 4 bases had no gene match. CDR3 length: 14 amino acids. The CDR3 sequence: CAIRSDRGNQPQHF. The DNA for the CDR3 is TGTGCCATCAGATCCGACAGGGGCAATCAGCCCCAGCATTTT.

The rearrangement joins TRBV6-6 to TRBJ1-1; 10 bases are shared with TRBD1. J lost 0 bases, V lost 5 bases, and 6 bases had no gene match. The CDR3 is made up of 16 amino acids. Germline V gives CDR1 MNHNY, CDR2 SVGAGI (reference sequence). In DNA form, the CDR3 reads TGTGCCAGCAGTCCCCGGGACAGGGGATTGAACACTGAAGCTTTCTTT. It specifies CASSPRDRGLNTEAFF.

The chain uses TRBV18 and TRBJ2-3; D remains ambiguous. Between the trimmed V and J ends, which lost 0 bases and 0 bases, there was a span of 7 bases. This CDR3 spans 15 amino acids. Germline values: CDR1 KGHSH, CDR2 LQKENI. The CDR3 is CASSPPIQSTDTQYF. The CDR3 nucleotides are TGTGCCAGCTCACCACCGATACAGAGCACAGATACGCAGTATTTT. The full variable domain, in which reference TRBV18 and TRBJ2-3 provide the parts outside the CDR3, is NAGVMQNPRHLVRRRGQEARLRCSPMKGHSHVYWYRQLPEEGLKFMVYLQKENIIDESGMPKERFSAEFPKEGPSILRIQQVVRGDSAAYFCASSPPIQSTDTQYFGPGTRLTVL.

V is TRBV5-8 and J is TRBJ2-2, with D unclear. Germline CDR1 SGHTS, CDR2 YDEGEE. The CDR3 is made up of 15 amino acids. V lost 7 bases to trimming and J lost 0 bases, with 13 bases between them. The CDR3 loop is CASGPARPNTGELFF. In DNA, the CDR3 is TGTGCCAGCGGCCCGGCGCGGCCGAACACCGGGGAGCTGTTTTTT.

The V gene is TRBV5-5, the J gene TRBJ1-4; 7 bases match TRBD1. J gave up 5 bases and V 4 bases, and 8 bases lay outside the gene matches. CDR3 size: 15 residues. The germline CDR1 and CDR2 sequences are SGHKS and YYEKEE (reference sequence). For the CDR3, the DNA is TGTGCCAGCAGCATTCCCGGGACAGAGAATGAAAAACTGTTTTTT. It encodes CASSIPGTENEKLFF.

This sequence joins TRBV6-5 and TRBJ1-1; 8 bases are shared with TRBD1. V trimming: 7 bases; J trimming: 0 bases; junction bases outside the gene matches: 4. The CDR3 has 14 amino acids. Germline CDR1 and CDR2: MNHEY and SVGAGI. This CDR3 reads CASTQGAMNTEAFF. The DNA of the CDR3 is TGTGCCAGCACCCAGGGGGCCATGAACACTGAAGCTTTCTTT.

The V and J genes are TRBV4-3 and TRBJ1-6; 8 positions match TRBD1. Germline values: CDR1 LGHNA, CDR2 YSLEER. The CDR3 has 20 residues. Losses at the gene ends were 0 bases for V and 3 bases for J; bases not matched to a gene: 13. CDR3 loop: CASSQDWGAGGAGYNSPLHF. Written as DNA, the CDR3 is TGCGCCAGCAGCCAAGATTGGGGGGCAGGGGGCGCCGGCTATAATTCACCCCTCCACTTT.

CDR3 nucleotide sequence: TGCGCCAGCAGCCAAGCCCCTCGGGGAGGCCCCTACAATGAGCAGTTCTTC. This encodes CASSQAPRGGPYNEQFF. This rearrangement joins TRBV4-3 to TRBJ2-1, with D possibly matching TRBD2 (6 bases). Germline CDR1 LGHNA, CDR2 YSLEER. CDR3 length: 17 amino acids. V lost 1 base to trimming and J lost 2 bases, with 15 bases between them.

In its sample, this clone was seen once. CDR3 nucleotides: TGTGCCAGCAGCTCGGGACTAGCGGGGGGGCGCGAGCAGTACTTC. The encoded protein is CASSSGLAGGREQYF. The V and J genes are TRBV7-2 and TRBJ2-7; 16 bases agree with TRBD2. Per the germline V gene, CDR1 is SGHTA and CDR2 is FQGNSA. There are 15 residues in the CDR3. With 4 bases clipped from V and 6 bases from J, the junction kept 3 bases outside the gene matches.

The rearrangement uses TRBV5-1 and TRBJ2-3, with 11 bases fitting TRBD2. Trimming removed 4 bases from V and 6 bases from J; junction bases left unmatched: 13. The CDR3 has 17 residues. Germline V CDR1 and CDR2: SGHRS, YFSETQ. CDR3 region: CASSPRGSGGVLDTQYF. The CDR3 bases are TGCGCCAGCAGCCCCCGGGGTAGCGGGGGGGTTTTGGATACGCAGTATTTT.